One sample yielded the 10 T cell receptor beta chains listed below, sequenced in a study of regulatory T cells in long-lasting Graves disease. Construction of TCR beta libraries relied on iRepertoire HTBI primers and on Arm-PCR targeting CDR3 regions. In TCRdb, the multiplex PCR reads were re-called with MiXCR into one record per CDR3 protein. Of 400,000 to 500,000 distinct CDR3 sequences detected, about a sixth appear once; the ten largest clones hold under 30%. The sample's time point: newly diagnosed GD, antithyroid drugs for less than 3 months. RNA isolated from PBMCs was used to make the TCR library. The same data also went into a second study, on T cells in Graves' hyperthyroidism and ophthalmopathy.

The material was peripheral blood mononuclear cells (PBMCs), obtained at new diagnosis, from a patient treated with antithyroid drugs. These receptors came from a young woman with Graves disease.

About this clonotype: Possible read error: a much larger clone is one base away. V and J are TRBV29-1 and TRBJ2-7, with unresolved D. Germline assignment: CDR1 SQVTM and CDR2 ANQGSEA. This CDR3 region has 10 residues. Between the trimmed V and J ends, which lost 4 bases and 9 bases, there was a span of 10 bases. CDR3 nucleotide sequence: TGCAGCGTTGGAGCCCAGCGGCAGTACTTC. Its translation: CSVGAQRQYF.

This clonotype was seen many times. The chain links TRBV2 to TRBJ1-1; D is undetermined. Trimming cost V 7 bases and J 5 bases, with 14 bases left between them. CDR3 length: 13 amino acids. CDR1 is SNHLY and CDR2 is FYNNEI in the germline V gene. CDR3 sequence: CASIKDVGTEAFF. CDR3 sequence (DNA): TGTGCCAGCATCAAGGATGTGGGGACTGAAGCTTTCTTT.

On this clonotype: Since a much larger clone is just one base distant, this may be a read error. The chain links TRBV13 to TRBJ2-5; D remains unclear. TRBJ2-1 explains the end of the DNA better; the J call may be wrong. This CDR3 contains 13 residues. Germline-derived CDR1 and CDR2 are PRHDT and FYEKMQ (reference sequence). CDR3 loop: CASSYSGNNDQFF. In nucleotides, the CDR3 is TGTGCCAGCAGCTACTCGGGCAACAATGACCAGTTCTTC.

This clonotype was seen at least ten times. This chain joins TRBV14 and TRBJ1-1; D remains unclear. V gave up 3 bases and J gave up 0 bases, with 8 bases separating them. The germline V gene has CDR1 SGHDN and CDR2 FVKESK. The CDR3 is 14 amino acids. This chain's CDR3 is CASSHRALNTEAFF. Written as DNA, the CDR3 is TGTGCCAGCAGCCATAGGGCGTTGAACACTGAAGCTTTCTTT.

This clonotype was counted only a few times. One base away lies a much larger clone, so this may be a sequencing read error. The chain has TRBV12-3 or TRBV12-4 and TRBJ2-7; 7 nucleotides match TRBD2. The length of the CDR3 is 13 residues. CDR3 coding DNA: TGTGCCAGCAGTTTACTAGCGGCCTACGAGCCGTACTTC. Protein sequence: CASSLLAAYEPYF.

This clonotype has a count of ten or more. V is TRBV24-1 and J is TRBJ2-5; TRBD1 matches 8 bases. Looked up from germline, CDR1 is KGHDR and CDR2 is SFDVKD. J gave up 4 bases and V 3 bases, and 6 bases lay outside the gene matches. This CDR3 has 15 residues. CDR3 in DNA: TGTGCCACCAGTGATACCGGACAGGGTAGAGAGACCCAGTACTTC. Translating it yields CATSDTGQGRETQYF.

This clonotype was found a few times. The chain uses TRBV27 and TRBJ2-6; D is possibly TRBD1 (5 bases). Germline assignment: CDR1 MNHEY and CDR2 SMNVEV (reference sequence). The CDR3 has 15 amino acids. The V end was cut by 5 bases, the J end by 2 bases, with 10 bases between. CDR3: CASSPRQTGANVLTF. The CDR3 DNA sequence: TGTGCCAGCAGTCCACGACAGACTGGGGCCAACGTCCTGACTTTC.

This clonotype occurred many times. The chain couples TRBV7-2 to TRBJ2-7; no clear D gene. Germline V gene lookup returns CDR1 SGHTA and CDR2 FQGNSA. This CDR3 contains 14 residues. The V gene lost 1 base and the J gene lost 0 bases, with 7 bases spanning the gap. CDR3 sequence: CASSLDLPSYEQYF. The CDR3 bases are TGTGCCAGCAGCTTAGATCTACCCTCCTACGAGCAGTACTTC.

This CDR3 reads CASSQAAATWSGYTF. The DNA of the CDR3 is TGTGCCAGCAGCCAAGCCGCAGCAACCTGGAGCGGCTACACCTTC. V usage is TRBV14 and J usage is TRBJ1-2; no reliable D call. The germline gives CDR1 SGHDN, CDR2 FVKESK. The CDR3 is 15 residues long. With 1 base removed from V and 8 bases from J, the gap between germline ends came to 17 bases.

The V gene is TRBV7-2, the J gene TRBJ2-7; D is unresolved. The CDR3 sequence is 13 residues long. The germline V gene encodes CDR1 SGHTA and CDR2 FQGNSA. The germline V and J ends were trimmed by 3 bases and 2 bases, with 8 bases remaining between them. The CDR3 loop reads CASSFLVPYEQYF. The CDR3 nucleotides are TGTGCCAGCAGCTTTTTAGTCCCCTACGAGCAGTACTTC.